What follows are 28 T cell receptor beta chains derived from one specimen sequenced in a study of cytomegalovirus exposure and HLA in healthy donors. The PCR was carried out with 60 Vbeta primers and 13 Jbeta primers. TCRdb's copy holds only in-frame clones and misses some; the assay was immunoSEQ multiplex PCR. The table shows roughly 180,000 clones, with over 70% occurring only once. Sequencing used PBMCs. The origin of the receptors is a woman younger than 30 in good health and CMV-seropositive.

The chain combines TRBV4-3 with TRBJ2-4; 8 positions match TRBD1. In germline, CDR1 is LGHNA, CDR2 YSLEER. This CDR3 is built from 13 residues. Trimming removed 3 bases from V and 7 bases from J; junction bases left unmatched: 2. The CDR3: CASSQGTGNIQYF. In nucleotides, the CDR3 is TGCGCCAGCAGCCAGGGGACAGGCAACATTCAGTACTTC.

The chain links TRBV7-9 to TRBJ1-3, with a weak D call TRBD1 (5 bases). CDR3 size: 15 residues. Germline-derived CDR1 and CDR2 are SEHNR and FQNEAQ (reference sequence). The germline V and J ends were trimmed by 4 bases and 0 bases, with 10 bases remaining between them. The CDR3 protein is CASSSGGFSGNTIYF. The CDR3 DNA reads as TGTGCCAGCAGCTCGGGGGGTTTCTCTGGAAACACCATATATTTT.

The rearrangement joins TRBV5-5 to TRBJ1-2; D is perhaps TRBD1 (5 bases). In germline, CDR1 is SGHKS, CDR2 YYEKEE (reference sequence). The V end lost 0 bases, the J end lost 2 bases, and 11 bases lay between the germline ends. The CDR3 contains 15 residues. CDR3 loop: CASSLAWGENYGYTF. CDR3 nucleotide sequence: TGTGCCAGCAGCTTGGCGTGGGGGGAGAACTATGGCTACACCTTC.

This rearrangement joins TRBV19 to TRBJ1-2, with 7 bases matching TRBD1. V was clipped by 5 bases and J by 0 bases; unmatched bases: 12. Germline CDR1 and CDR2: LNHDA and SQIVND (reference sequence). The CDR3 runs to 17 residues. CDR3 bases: TGTGCCAGTAGTTCCCGTTCGACAGGGCGAGCTAACTATGGCTACACCTTC. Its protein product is CASSSRSTGRANYGYTF.

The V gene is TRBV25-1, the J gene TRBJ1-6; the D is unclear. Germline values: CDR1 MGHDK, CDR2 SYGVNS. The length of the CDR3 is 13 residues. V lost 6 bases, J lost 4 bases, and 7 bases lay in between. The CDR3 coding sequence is TGTGCCAGCAGACAGTTTTATAATTCACCCCTCCACTTT. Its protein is CASRQFYNSPLHF.

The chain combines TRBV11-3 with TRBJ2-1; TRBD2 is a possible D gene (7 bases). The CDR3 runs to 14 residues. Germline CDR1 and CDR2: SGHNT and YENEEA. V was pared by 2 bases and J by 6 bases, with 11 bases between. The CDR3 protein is CASSLTGGGNEQFF. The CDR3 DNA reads TGTGCCAGCAGCTTAACGGGGGGCGGCAATGAGCAGTTCTTC.

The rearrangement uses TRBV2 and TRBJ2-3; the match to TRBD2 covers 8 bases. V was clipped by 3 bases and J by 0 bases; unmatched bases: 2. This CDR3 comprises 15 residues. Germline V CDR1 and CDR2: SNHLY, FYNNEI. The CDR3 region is CASSDGGGSTDTQYF. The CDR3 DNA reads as TGTGCCAGCAGTGATGGCGGGGGGAGCACAGATACGCAGTATTTT. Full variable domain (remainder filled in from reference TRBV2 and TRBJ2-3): EPEVTQTPSHQVTQMGQEVILRCVPISNHLYFYWYRQILGQKVEFLVSFYNNEISEKSEIFDDQFSVERPDGSNFTLKIRSTKLEDSAMYFCASSDGGGSTDTQYFGPGTRLTVL.

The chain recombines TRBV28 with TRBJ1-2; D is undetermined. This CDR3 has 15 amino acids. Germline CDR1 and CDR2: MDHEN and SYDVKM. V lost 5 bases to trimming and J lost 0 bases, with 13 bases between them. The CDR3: CASSTRMLANYGYTF. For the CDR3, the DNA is TGTGCCAGCAGTACCCGAATGTTAGCTAACTATGGCTACACCTTC.

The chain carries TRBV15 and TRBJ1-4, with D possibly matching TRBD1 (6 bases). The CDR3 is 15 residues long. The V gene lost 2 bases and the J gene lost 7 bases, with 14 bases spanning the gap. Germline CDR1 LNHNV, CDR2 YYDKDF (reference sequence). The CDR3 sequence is CATSRSGAPSEKLFF. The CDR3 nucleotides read TGTGCCACCAGCAGATCAGGGGCGCCCTCTGAAAAACTGTTTTTT.

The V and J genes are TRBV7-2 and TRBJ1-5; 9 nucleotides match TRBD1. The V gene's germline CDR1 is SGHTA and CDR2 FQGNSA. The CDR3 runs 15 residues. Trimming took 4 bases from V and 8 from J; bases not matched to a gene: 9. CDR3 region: CASSSHRGLSEPQHF. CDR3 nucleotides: TGTGCCAGCAGCTCTCACAGGGGGCTTTCGGAGCCCCAGCATTTT.

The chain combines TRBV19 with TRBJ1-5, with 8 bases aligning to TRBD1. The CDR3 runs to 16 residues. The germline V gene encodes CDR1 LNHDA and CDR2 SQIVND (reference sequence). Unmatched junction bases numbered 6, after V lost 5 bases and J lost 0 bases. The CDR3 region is CASSLGQDYSNQPQHF. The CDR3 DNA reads TGTGCCAGTAGTTTGGGACAGGATTATAGCAATCAGCCCCAGCATTTT.

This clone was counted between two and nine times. CDR3 nucleotides: TGTGCCAGCAGCTGGGGGACAGGCCCCAGGCAGCCCCAGCATTTT. Amino acid sequence: CASSWGTGPRQPQHF. The chain recombines TRBV7-9 with TRBJ1-5, with 8 bases lining up with TRBD1. Trimming removed 4 bases from V and 7 bases from J; junction bases left unmatched: 9. The germline gives CDR1 SEHNR, CDR2 FQNEAQ (reference sequence). This CDR3 spans 15 amino acids.

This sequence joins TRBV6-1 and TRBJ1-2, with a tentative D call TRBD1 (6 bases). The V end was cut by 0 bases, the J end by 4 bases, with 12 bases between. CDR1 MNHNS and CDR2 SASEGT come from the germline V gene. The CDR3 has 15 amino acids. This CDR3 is CASSEAHRAIYGYTF. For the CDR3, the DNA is TGTGCCAGCAGTGAAGCGCACAGGGCTATCTATGGCTACACCTTC.

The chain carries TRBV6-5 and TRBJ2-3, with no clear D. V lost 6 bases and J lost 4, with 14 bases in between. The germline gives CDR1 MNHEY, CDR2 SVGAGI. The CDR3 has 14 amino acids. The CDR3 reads CASSRTPYPDTQYF. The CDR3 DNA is TGTGCCAGCAGCCGCACCCCCTACCCAGATACGCAGTATTTT.

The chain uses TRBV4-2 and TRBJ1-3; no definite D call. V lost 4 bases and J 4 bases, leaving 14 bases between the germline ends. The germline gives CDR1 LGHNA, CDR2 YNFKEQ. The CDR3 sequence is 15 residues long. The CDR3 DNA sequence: TGTGCCAGCAGCCTCCTAAGCACACAGGGAAACACCATATATTTT. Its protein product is CASSLLSTQGNTIYF.

The CDR3 nucleotides read TGTGCCAGCAGCCAACAGGGTAACACTGAAGCTTTCTTT. This codes for CASSQQGNTEAFF. This chain connects TRBV7-3 to TRBJ1-1; maybe TRBD1 (6 bases). Looked up from germline, CDR1 is SGHTA and CDR2 is FQGTGA. The CDR3 totals 13 residues. The V end lost 5 bases, the J end lost 2 bases, and 9 bases lay between the germline ends.

The CDR3 sequence: CASTLTGGGTEAFF. CDR3 sequence (DNA): TGCGCCAGCACCCTAACAGGGGGTGGCACTGAAGCTTTCTTT. This chain joins TRBV5-1 and TRBJ1-1, with 8 bases that match TRBD1. Germline CDR1 SGHRS, CDR2 YFSETQ. This CDR3 is built from 14 residues. The junction had 8 bases not matched to a gene; V was cut back by 6 bases and J by 4 bases.

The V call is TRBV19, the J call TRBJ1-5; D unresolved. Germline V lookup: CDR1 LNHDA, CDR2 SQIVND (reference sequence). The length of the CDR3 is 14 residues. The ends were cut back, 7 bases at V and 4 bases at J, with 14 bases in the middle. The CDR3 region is CASKGREGNQPQHF. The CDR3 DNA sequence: TGTGCCAGTAAAGGTAGGGAGGGAAATCAGCCCCAGCATTTT.

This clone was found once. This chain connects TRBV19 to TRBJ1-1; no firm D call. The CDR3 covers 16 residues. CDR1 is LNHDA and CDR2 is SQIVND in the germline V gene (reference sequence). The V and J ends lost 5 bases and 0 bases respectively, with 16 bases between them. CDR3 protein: CASSATPTHMNTEAFF. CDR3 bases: TGTGCCAGTAGTGCGACACCGACCCACATGAACACTGAAGCTTTCTTT.

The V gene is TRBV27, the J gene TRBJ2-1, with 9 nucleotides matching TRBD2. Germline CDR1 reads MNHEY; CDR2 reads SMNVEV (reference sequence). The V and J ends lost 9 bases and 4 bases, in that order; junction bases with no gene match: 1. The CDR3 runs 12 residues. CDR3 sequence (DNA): TGTGCCAGTAGCGGGGGTTACAATGAGCAGTTCTTC. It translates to CASSGGYNEQFF.

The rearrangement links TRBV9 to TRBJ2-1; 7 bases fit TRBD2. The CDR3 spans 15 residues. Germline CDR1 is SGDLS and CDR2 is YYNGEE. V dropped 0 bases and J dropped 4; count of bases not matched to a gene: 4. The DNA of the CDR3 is TGTGCCAGCAGCGTAGTTTGGGGGGGTTACAATGAGCAGTTCTTC. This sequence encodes CASSVVWGGYNEQFF.

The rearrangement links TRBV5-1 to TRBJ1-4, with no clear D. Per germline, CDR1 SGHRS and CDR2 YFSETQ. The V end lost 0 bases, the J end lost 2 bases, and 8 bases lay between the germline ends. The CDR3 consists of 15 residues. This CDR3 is CASSLAGTTNEKLFF. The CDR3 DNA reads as TGCGCCAGCAGCTTGGCAGGTACTACTAATGAAAAACTGTTTTTT. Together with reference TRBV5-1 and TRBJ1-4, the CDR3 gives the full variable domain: KAGVTQTPRYLIKTRGQQVTLSCSPISGHRSVSWYQQTPGQGLQFLFEYFSETQRNKGNFPGRFSGRQFSNSRSEMNVSTLELGDSALYLCASSLAGTTNEKLFFGSGTQLSVL.

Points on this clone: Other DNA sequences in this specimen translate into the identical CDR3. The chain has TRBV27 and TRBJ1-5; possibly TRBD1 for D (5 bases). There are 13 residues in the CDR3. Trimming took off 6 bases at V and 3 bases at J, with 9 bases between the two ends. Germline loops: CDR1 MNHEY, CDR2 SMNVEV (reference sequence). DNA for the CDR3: TGTGCCAGCAGGGGGCAACCCAATCAGCCCCAGCATTTT. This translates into CASRGQPNQPQHF.

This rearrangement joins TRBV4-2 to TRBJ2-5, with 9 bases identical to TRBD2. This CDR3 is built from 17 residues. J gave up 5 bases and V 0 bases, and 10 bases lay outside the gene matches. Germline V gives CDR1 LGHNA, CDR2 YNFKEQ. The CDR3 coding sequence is TGTGCCAGCAGCCAAGATGCCTTTGGCGGGGGGGAGGAGACCCAGTACTTC. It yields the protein CASSQDAFGGGEETQYF.

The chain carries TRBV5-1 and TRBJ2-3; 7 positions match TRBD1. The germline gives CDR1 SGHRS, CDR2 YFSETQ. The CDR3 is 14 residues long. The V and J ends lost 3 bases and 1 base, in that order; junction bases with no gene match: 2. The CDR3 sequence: CASSSGQGTDTQYF. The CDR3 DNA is TGCGCCAGCAGCTCCGGACAGGGCACAGATACGCAGTATTTT.

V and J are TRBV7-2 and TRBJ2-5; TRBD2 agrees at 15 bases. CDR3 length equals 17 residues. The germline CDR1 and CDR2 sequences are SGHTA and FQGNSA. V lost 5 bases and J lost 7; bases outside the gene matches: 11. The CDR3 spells CASSQGLAGGPGGTQYF. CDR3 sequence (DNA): TGTGCCAGCAGCCAAGGACTAGCGGGGGGGCCGGGGGGGACCCAGTACTTC.

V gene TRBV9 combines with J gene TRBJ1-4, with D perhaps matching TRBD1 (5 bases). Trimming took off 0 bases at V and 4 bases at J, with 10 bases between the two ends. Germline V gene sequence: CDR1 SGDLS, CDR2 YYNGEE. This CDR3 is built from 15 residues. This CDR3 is CASSVAGEINEKLFF. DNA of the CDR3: TGTGCCAGCAGCGTAGCGGGGGAAATTAATGAAAAACTGTTTTTT.

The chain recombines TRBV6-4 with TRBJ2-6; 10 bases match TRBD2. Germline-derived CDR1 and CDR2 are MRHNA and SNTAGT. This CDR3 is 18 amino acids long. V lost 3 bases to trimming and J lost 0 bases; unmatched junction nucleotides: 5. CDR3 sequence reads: CASSESSGGPSGANVLTF. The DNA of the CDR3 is TGTGCCAGCAGTGAATCTAGCGGGGGTCCCTCTGGGGCCAACGTCCTGACTTTC.